This record looks at one T cell receptor beta chain sequence and its context. In the original analysis: Reference gene primer amplification gave estimated nucleated cell counts. This table comes from immunoSEQ multiplex PCR, and its TCRdb copy is limited to in-frame clones, with some not included. The V and J calls and the clone size are those of that table, but D and trimming were determined from the DNA. The profile shows 150,000 to 200,000 clones, about 85% of them singletons. The data originate from a study of blood T cell repertoires in COVID-19. Study as a whole: The origin of the acute and convalescent COVID-19 samples was the United States, Italy and Spain.

After removal of 10 bases from V and 9 bases from J, the junction contained 4 bases not matched to a gene. The CDR3 is 13 amino acids. Looked up from germline, CDR1 is MGHDK and CDR2 is SYGVNS. The clonotype originates from an elderly woman with acute or convalescent COVID-19. Sample: peripheral blood. The genes are TRBV25-1 and TRBJ2-1, with 15 bases identical to TRBD2. CDR3 DNA sequence: TGTGCCACGGGACTAGCGGGAGGTAGTGAGCAGTTCTTC. This codes for CATGLAGGSEQFF.